The 19 T cell receptor beta chains listed next were all sequenced from one sample in a study of blood T cell repertoires in COVID-19. The method was immunoSEQ multiplex PCR; TCRdb's version includes in-frame clones alone and lacks a portion of them. The sample holds roughly 90,000 clones, roughly 84% seen once. Sample: peripheral blood. All receptors derive from a woman older than 75 with active or convalescent COVID-19.

This rearrangement joins TRBV19 to TRBJ1-3; D is uncertain. Trimming stripped 0 bases from V and 0 bases from J, with 6 bases between. Germline CDR1 reads LNHDA; CDR2 reads SQIVND (reference sequence). The CDR3 extends over 15 amino acids. In nucleotides, the CDR3 is TGTGCCAGTAGTATAGACATGAGCTCTGGAAACACCATATATTTT. This translates into CASSIDMSSGNTIYF.

V gene TRBV5-1 combines with J gene TRBJ1-6; D is possibly TRBD1 (6 bases). The CDR3 loop spans 15 amino acids. Germline CDR1 SGHRS, CDR2 YFSETQ. Trimming shortened V by 4 bases and J by 13 bases, and 21 bases separated the two germline ends. CDR3 nucleotide sequence: TGCGCCAGCAGCGCTGAGAGTACAGGGCCTGGGCCCCTCCACTTT. This sequence encodes CASSAESTGPGPLHF.

This clone appeared a few times. The rearrangement joins TRBV19 to TRBJ1-1; 8 nucleotides line up with TRBD1. This CDR3 has 17 amino acids. CDR1 LNHDA and CDR2 SQIVND come from the germline V gene (reference sequence). The V gene end was trimmed by 7 bases and the J gene end by 3 bases; junction bases not matched to a gene: 16. The CDR3 nucleotides are TGTGCCAGTAAAAGGAGACAGGGGAATTATTGGCACACTGAAGCTTTCTTT. It yields the protein CASKRRQGNYWHTEAFF.

This chain links TRBV4-2 with TRBJ1-1, with TRBD1 matching over 8 bases. The CDR3 spans 15 residues. CDR1 and CDR2 from the germline V gene are LGHNA and YNFKEQ. Trimming took 3 bases from V and 3 from J; bases not matched to a gene: 6. This CDR3 reads CASSQAGQGHTEAFF. The CDR3 DNA sequence: TGTGCCAGCAGCCAGGCTGGACAGGGACACACTGAAGCTTTCTTT.

The chain combines TRBV28 with TRBJ2-7; weak D call: TRBD2 (5 bases). The CDR3 spans 17 residues. Per the germline V gene, CDR1 is MDHEN and CDR2 is SYDVKM. V lost 4 bases and J lost 1, with 20 bases in between. CDR3 region: CASSSLRGVEPSYEQYF. CDR3 nucleotide sequence: TGTGCCAGCAGTTCCCTTCGGGGTGTAGAGCCATCCTACGAGCAGTACTTC.

This chain connects TRBV11-2 to TRBJ2-7, with D tentatively TRBD2 (6 bases). The V and J ends lost 4 bases and 6 bases respectively, with 13 bases between them. The germline gives CDR1 SGHAT, CDR2 FQNNGV. This CDR3 spans 13 amino acids. The CDR3 sequence is CASSYRMGGEQYF. The CDR3 region has the DNA TGTGCCAGCAGCTACAGGATGGGGGGCGAGCAGTACTTC.

The chain has TRBV19 and TRBJ1-4; the D gene is possibly TRBD1 (5 bases). Germline V CDR1 and CDR2: LNHDA, SQIVND (reference sequence). The CDR3 runs to 14 residues. Trimming took off 6 bases at V and 8 bases at J, with 16 bases between the two ends. CDR3: CASRPRGTGEKLFF. The CDR3 bases are TGTGCCAGTAGGCCGCGGGGGACTGGGGAAAAACTGTTTTTT. Full variable domain (missing parts from reference TRBV19 and TRBJ1-4): DGGITQSPKYLFRKEGQNVTLSCEQNLNHDAMYWYRQDPGQGLRLIYYSQIVNDFQKGDIAEGYSVSREKKESFPLTVTSAQKNPTAFYLCASRPRGTGEKLFFGSGTQLSVL.

To note about this clone: The junction departs from germline at one end; a sequencing error may be responsible. The chain has TRBV7-7 and TRBJ2-5, with a possible D match to TRBD2 (5 bases). Germline CDR1 is SSHAT and CDR2 is FNYEAQ (reference sequence). The CDR3 is 13 residues long. This CDR3 reads CASSFGLAETQYF. CDR3 DNA sequence: TGTGCTAGCAGCTTTGGGCTAGCAGAGACCCAGTACTTC.

A few counts support this clone. The V gene is TRBV2, the J gene TRBJ1-2, with D uncertain. Trimming took 3 bases from V and 3 from J, leaving 8 bases between them. This CDR3 is 13 amino acids long. Germline CDR1 SNHLY, CDR2 FYNNEI. CDR3 bases: TGTGCCAGCAGTGAGGCGGGCCACTATGGCTACACCTTC. It is translated as CASSEAGHYGYTF.

This clone was counted between two and nine times. The V call is TRBV2, the J call TRBJ1-6; 8 bases align to TRBD1. The CDR3 has 16 residues. CDR1 SNHLY and CDR2 FYNNEI come from the germline V gene. The V and J ends lost 6 bases and 7 bases, in that order; junction bases with no gene match: 11. CDR3: CASRKSRQGWNSPLHF. CDR3 sequence (DNA): TGTGCCAGCAGAAAATCAAGACAGGGGTGGAATTCACCCCTCCACTTT.

The CDR3 DNA sequence: TGTGCCAGCAGGCTGCCAGGGCTGGTCTATGGCTACACCTTC. Residues: CASRLPGLVYGYTF. The V and J genes are TRBV28 and TRBJ1-2, with TRBD1 as a possible D gene (5 bases). Germline CDR1 is MDHEN and CDR2 is SYDVKM. The V end was cut by 6 bases, the J end by 4 bases, with 15 bases between. This CDR3 spans 14 amino acids.

The chain uses TRBV19 and TRBJ2-2; 13 nucleotides match TRBD2. The CDR3 totals 17 residues. CDR1 is LNHDA and CDR2 is SQIVND in the germline V gene (reference sequence). The trim removed 6 bases at V and 3 bases at J, leaving 7 bases unmatched. CDR3 in amino acids: CASSSLAGGPDTGELFF. CDR3 nucleotides: TGTGCCAGTAGCTCACTAGCGGGAGGGCCCGACACCGGGGAGCTGTTTTTT.

The V call is TRBV3-1 (or the pseudogene TRBV3-2), the J call TRBJ2-6, with D possibly matching TRBD2 (5 bases). V was trimmed by 4 bases and J by 3 bases, leaving 10 bases between them. The CDR3 runs 15 residues. CDR1 and CDR2 (germline): LGHDT, YNNKEL (reference sequence). This CDR3 is CASSPAVDGANVLTF. CDR3 nucleotide sequence: TGTGCCAGCAGCCCAGCGGTAGATGGGGCCAACGTCCTGACTTTC.

The V gene is TRBV28, the J gene TRBJ2-6; D may be TRBD1 (6 bases). CDR1 MDHEN and CDR2 SYDVKM come from the germline V gene. Trimming removed 5 bases at V and 0 bases at J, with 8 bases between. CDR3 size: 15 residues. Here the CDR3 DNA reads TGTGCCAGCAGTAAAGGGGGCTCTGGGGCCAACGTCCTGACTTTC. Residues: CASSKGGSGANVLTF.

The chain has TRBV7-2 and TRBJ1-2; 7 bases agree with TRBD1. The germline V gene has CDR1 SGHTA and CDR2 FQGNSA. The junction had 6 bases not matched to a gene; V was cut back by 5 bases and J by 3 bases. CDR3 length equals 14 residues. The chain's CDR3 is CASSQRTGDYGYTF. The CDR3 coding sequence is TGTGCCAGCAGCCAAAGAACAGGGGACTATGGCTACACCTTC.

The chain joins TRBV6-1 to TRBJ2-3, with 14 bases matching TRBD2. This CDR3 is 18 amino acids long. Germline trimming cut 0 bases from V and 6 bases from J; bases unmatched to any gene: 8. Germline V gene lookup returns CDR1 MNHNS and CDR2 SASEGT. CDR3 region: CASSEALTSGGETDTQYF. The CDR3, as DNA: TGTGCCAGCAGTGAAGCTCTGACTAGCGGGGGGGAAACCGATACGCAGTATTTT.

The J gene is TRBJ1-3, the V gene TRBV6-5, with TRBD1 matching 8 bases. Germline CDR1 and CDR2: MNHEY and SVGAGI. V lost 6 bases to trimming and J lost 2 bases; unmatched junction nucleotides: 3. This CDR3 region has 14 residues. The CDR3 DNA reads as TGTGCCAGCAGACGGACAGGGACTGGAAACACCATATATTTT. Translating gives CASRRTGTGNTIYF.

V and J are TRBV6-5 and TRBJ2-3; 7 bases map to TRBD1. The V gene's germline CDR1 is MNHEY and CDR2 SVGAGI. After removal of 0 bases from V and 6 bases from J, the junction contained 6 bases not matched to a gene. CDR3 size: 15 residues. The CDR3 protein is CASSYSKGAGDTQYF. The CDR3 nucleotides are TGTGCCAGCAGTTACTCGAAGGGGGCTGGGGATACGCAGTATTTT.

This chain links TRBV6-2 or TRBV6-3 with TRBJ1-2; D possibly corresponds to TRBD1 (5 bases). The germline gives CDR1 MNHEY, CDR2 SVGEGT. The CDR3 is 15 residues long. Trimming cost V 6 bases and J 3 bases, with 17 bases left between them. The CDR3 loop is CASRPPHRLDYGYTF. CDR3 coding DNA: TGTGCCAGCAGACCTCCACACAGGCTCGACTATGGCTACACCTTC.